This T cell receptor (beta chain) was sequenced during a study of monozygotic twins with cystic fibrosis. Points on this clone: Antigen: not known.

Whole-study results and caveats: Monozygotic CF twin pairs shared significantly more nucleotide-identical clonotypes than unrelated CF individuals did. Shared CDR3 numbers were not associated with age, concordance or severity. V usage most resembled the co-twin in 13 of 16 pairs.

Germline CDR1 KGHSH, CDR2 LQKENI. The ends were cut back, 2 bases at V and 6 bases at J, with 17 bases in the middle. CDR3 length equals 15 residues. Clones were read by immunoSEQ multiplex PCR, and TCRdb kept only the in-frame ones, dropping some. This sample has around 23,000 clones; roughly 90% occur once, and the top ten carry roughly 0.3%. The sequence derives from a girl under 10 years old with cystic fibrosis. The sample comprised blood. V gene TRBV18 combines with J gene TRBJ2-7, with D perhaps given as TRBD1 or TRBD2 (5 bases each). The DNA for the CDR3 is TGTGCCAGCTCACCATCCCAGGGAGAGTTGGGCGAGCAGTACTTC. Its protein product is CASSPSQGELGEQYF.